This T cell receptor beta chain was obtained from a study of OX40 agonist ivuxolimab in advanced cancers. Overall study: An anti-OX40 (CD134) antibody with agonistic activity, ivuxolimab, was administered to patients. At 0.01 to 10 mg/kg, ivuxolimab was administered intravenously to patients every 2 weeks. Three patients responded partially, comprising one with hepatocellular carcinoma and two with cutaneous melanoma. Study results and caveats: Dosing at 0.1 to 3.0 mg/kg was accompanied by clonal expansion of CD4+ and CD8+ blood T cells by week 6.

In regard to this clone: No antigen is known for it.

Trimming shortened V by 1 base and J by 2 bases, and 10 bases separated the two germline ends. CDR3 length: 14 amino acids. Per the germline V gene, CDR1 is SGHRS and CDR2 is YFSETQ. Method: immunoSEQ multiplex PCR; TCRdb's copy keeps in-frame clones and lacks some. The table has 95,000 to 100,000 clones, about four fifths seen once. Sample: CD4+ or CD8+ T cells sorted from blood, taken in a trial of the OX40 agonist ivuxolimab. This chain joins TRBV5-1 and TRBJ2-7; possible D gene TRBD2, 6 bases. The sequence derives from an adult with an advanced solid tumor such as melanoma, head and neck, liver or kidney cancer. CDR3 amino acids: CASSLTPGAYEQYF. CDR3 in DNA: TGCGCCAGCAGCTTGACACCGGGGGCCTACGAGCAGTACTTC.